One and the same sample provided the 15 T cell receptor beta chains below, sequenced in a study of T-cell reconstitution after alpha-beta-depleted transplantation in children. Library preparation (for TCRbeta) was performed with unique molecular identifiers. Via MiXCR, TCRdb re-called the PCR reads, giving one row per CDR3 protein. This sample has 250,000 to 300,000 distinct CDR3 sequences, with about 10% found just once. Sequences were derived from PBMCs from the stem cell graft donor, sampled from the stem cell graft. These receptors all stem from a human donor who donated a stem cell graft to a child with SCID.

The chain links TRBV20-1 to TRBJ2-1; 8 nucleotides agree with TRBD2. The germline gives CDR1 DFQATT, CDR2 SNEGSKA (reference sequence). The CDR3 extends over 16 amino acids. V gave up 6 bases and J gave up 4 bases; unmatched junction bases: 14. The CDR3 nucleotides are TGCAGTGCCCCGAGGGGGAGCGGGGGCTCATACAATGAGCAGTTCTTC. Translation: CSAPRGSGGSYNEQFF.

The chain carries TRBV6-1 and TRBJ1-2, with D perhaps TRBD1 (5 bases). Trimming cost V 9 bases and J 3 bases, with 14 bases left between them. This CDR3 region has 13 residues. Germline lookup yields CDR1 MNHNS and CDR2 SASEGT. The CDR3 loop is CASGEGPDYGYTF. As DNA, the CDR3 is TGTGCCAGTGGGGAGGGACCGGACTATGGCTACACCTTC.

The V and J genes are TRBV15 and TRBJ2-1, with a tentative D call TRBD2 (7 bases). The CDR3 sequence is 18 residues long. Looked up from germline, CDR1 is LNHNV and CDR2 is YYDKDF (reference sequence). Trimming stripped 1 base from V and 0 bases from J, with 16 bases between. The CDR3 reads CATSRGPGGGGSYNEQFF. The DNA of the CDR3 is TGTGCCACCAGCAGAGGCCCGGGGGGCGGGGGCTCCTACAATGAGCAGTTCTTC. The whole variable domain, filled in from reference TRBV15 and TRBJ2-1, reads DAMVIQNPRYQVTQFGKPVTLSCSQTLNHNVMYWYQQKSSQAPKLLFHYYDKDFNNEADTPDNFQSRRPNTSFCFLDIRSPGLGDTAMYLCATSRGPGGGGSYNEQFFGPGTRLTVL.

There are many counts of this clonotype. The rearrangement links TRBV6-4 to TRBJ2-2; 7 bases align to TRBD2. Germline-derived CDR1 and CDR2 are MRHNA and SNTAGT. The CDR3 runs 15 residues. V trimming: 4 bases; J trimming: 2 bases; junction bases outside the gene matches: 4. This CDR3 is CASSAQRGNTGELFF. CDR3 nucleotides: TGTGCCAGCAGTGCCCAGCGGGGTAACACCGGGGAGCTGTTTTTT.

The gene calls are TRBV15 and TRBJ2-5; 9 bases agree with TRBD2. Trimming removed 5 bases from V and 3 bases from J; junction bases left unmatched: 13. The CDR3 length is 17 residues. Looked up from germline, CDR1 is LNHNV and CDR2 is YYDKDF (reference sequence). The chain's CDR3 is CATSGHSRASGKETQYF. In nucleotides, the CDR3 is TGTGCCACCAGCGGCCATAGTAGGGCTAGCGGGAAAGAGACCCAGTACTTC.

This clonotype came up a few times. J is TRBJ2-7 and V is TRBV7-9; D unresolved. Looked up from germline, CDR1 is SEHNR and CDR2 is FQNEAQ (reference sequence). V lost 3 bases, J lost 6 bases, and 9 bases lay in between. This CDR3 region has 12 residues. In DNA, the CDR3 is TGTGCCAGCAGCTTTCACAAGTCCGAGCAGTACTTC. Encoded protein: CASSFHKSEQYF.

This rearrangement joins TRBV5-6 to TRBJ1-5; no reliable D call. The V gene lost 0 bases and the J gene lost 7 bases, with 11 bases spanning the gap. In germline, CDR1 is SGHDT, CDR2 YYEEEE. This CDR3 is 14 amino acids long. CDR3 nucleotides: TGTGCCAGCAGCTTGGGCAGTGGTCGGCAGCCCCAGCATTTT. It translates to CASSLGSGRQPQHF.

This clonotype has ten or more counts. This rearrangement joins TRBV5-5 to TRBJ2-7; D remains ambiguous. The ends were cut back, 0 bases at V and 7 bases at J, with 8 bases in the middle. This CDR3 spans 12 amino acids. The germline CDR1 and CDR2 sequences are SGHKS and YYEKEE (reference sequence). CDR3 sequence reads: CASSLVEREQYF. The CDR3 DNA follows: TGTGCCAGCAGCTTGGTTGAGAGAGAGCAGTACTTC.

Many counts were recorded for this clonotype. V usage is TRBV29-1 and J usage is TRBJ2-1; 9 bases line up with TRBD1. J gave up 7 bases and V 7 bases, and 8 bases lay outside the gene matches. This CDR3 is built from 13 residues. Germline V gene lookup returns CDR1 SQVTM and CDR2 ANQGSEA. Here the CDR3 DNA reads TGCAGCGCTTGGACAGGGGAGGAAAATGAGCAGTTCTTC. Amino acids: CSAWTGEENEQFF.

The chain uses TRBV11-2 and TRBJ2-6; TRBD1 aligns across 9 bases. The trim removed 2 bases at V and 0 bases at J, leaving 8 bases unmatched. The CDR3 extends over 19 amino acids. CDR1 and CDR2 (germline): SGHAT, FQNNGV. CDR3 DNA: TGTGCCAGCAGCTTAAGCTCGCGGGACAGGGACTCTGGGGCCAACGTCCTGACTTTC. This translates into CASSLSSRDRDSGANVLTF. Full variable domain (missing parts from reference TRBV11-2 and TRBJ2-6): EAGVAQSPRYKIIEKRQSVAFWCNPISGHATLYWYQQILGQGPKLLIQFQNNGVVDDSQLPKDRFSAERLKGVDSTLKIQPAKLEDSAVYLCASSLSSRDRDSGANVLTFGAGSRLTVL.

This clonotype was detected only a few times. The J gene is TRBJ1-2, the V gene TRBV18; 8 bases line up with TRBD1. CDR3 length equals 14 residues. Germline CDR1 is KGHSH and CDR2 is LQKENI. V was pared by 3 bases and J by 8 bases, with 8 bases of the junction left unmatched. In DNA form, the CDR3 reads TGTGCCAGCTCACCGAACAGGGGGAGAGAGGGCTACACCTTC. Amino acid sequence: CASSPNRGREGYTF.

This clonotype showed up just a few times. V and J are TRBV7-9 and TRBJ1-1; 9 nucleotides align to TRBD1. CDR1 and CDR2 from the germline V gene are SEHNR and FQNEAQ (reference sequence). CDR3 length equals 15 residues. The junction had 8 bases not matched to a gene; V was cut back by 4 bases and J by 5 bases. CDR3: CASSWVGTGRTEAFF. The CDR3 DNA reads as TGTGCCAGCAGCTGGGTTGGGACAGGGCGAACTGAAGCTTTCTTT.

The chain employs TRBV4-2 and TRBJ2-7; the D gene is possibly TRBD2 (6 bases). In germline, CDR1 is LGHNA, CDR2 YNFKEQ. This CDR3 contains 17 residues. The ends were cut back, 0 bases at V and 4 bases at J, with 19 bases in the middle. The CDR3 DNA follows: TGTGCCAGCAGCCAAGATCAGGAGGGACTCCCTCCTTACGAGCAGTACTTC. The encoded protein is CASSQDQEGLPPYEQYF.

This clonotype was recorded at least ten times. The chain's CDR3 is CASSQDWGNRETQYF. The CDR3 DNA sequence: TGTGCCAGCAGCCAAGATTGGGGGAATAGGGAGACCCAGTACTTC. The chain joins TRBV3-1 to TRBJ2-5; the D gene could be TRBD1 or TRBD2 (5 bases each). V lost 0 bases to trimming and J lost 5 bases, with 13 bases between them. Germline CDR1 and CDR2: LGHDT and YNNKEL (reference sequence). The CDR3 extends over 15 amino acids.

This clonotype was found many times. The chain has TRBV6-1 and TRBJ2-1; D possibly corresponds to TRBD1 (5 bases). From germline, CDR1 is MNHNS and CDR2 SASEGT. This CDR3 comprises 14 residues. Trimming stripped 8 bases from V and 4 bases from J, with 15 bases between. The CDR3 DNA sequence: TGTGCCAGCGCTCCGGACAACTGGTACAATGAGCAGTTCTTC. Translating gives CASAPDNWYNEQFF.